These 4 T cell receptor beta chains originate from one sample sequenced in a study of Graves' ophthalmopathy and Graves' hyperthyroidism. The authors amplified TCR beta CDR3 regions from RNA transcripts. Second-round multiplex PCR came after a first-round RT-PCR that employed HTBI primers. A single record per CDR3 protein comes from TCRdb applying MiXCR to the multiplex PCR reads. Of under 350,000 distinct CDR3 sequences listed, roughly 15% are singletons. Specimen: peripheral blood. The receptors originated from an adult man with Graves' ophthalmopathy.

Ten or more counts support this clonotype. The chain links TRBV4-1 to TRBJ2-5, with 8 bases that match TRBD1. This CDR3 comprises 16 residues. Trimming at V came to 0 bases and at J to 5 bases, leaving 8 bases not matched to a gene. Germline CDR1 reads MGHRA; CDR2 reads YSYEKL. The CDR3 sequence is CASSQEAGQGGETQYF. The CDR3 DNA reads as TGCGCCAGCAGCCAAGAGGCCGGACAGGGTGGGGAGACCCAGTACTTC.

This clonotype has at least ten counts. This chain uses TRBV29-1 with TRBJ1-1; TRBD1 matches 8 bases. The V segment lost 7 bases and the J segment 8 bases; nucleotides outside the gene matches: 12. Germline V gives CDR1 SQVTM, CDR2 ANQGSEA. There are 13 residues in the CDR3. The CDR3: CSAKDRANREAFF. The CDR3 DNA reads as TGCAGCGCCAAGGACAGGGCGAACCGGGAAGCTTTCTTT.

In its sample, this clonotype was seen many times. The chain couples TRBV6-1 to TRBJ2-2; TRBD1 aligns across 7 bases. The CDR3 is made up of 15 amino acids. Unmatched junction bases numbered 8, after V lost 6 bases and J lost 4 bases. The germline V gene encodes CDR1 MNHNS and CDR2 SASEGT. The CDR3 nucleotides read TGTGCCAGCAGGGAACACAGGGGCCGCACCGGGGAGCTGTTTTTT. Protein product: CASREHRGRTGELFF.

This clonotype was found many times. The conserved final phenylalanine or tryptophan is absent from the CDR3, which likely points to a read error. V is TRBV12-3 or TRBV12-4 and J is TRBJ1-2, with 7 bases aligning to TRBD1. There are 13 residues in the CDR3. Trimming took 5 bases from V and 6 from J; bases not matched to a gene: 6. The CDR3: CASSSDRVHGYTL. The CDR3 DNA sequence: TGTGCCAGCAGTAGCGACAGGGTCCATGGCTACACCCTC.